This entry lists 6 T cell receptor beta chains sequenced from one sample in a study of vaccination and CD4 T cells after COVID-19. Sample treatment: approximately 9-day PBMC culture with coronavirus spike peptide pools or control peptides (ViraFEST assay). These receptors have no identified antigens. Cultured CD4+ T cell DNA underwent sequencing with the Oncomine TCR Beta short-read assay. TCRdb re-derived calls from the PCR reads in MiXCR, one entry per CDR3 protein. The sample shows just under 20,000 distinct CDR3 sequences, approximately 40% of them seen only once. Sample: CD4+ T cells from blood, cultured in vitro, taken before SARS-CoV-2 vaccination. These receptors were collected from a human donor who received a COVID-19 vaccine.

The chain carries TRBV29-1 and TRBJ2-7; 7 positions match TRBD1. V lost 4 bases to trimming and J lost 3 bases; unmatched junction nucleotides: 12. The CDR3 is 15 amino acids. Germline assignment: CDR1 SQVTM and CDR2 ANQGSEA. The CDR3 bases are TGCAGCGTTGGTACCCCTGGACAGGCCAACTACGAGCAGTACTTC. It specifies CSVGTPGQANYEQYF.

V gene TRBV24-1 combines with J gene TRBJ1-1, with a possible D match to TRBD1 (5 bases). CDR1 is KGHDR and CDR2 is SFDVKD in the germline V gene. This CDR3 has 12 residues. V shed 0 bases and J shed 8 bases, with 6 bases lying between them. The CDR3 protein is CATSDLRGEAFF. The CDR3 nucleotides are TGTGCCACCAGTGATTTGAGGGGAGAAGCTTTCTTT.

This clonotype was seen a handful of times. The CDR3 nucleotides read TGTGCCAGCAGCTTAGTGGGGACCCGAGAGACCCAGTACTTC. Its protein is CASSLVGTRETQYF. V and J are TRBV11-2 and TRBJ2-5; D might be TRBD1 or TRBD2, each matching 5 bases. Germline V gene data show CDR1 as SGHAT and CDR2 as FQNNGV. This CDR3 spans 14 amino acids. Deletions cut 1 base from V and 4 bases from J, with 10 bases between.

This chain links TRBV10-3 with TRBJ2-7, with 12 bases aligning to TRBD2. The germline V gene encodes CDR1 ENHRY and CDR2 SYGVKD. V shed 2 bases, J shed 1 base, and the junction held 0 bases outside the gene matches. The CDR3 length is 15 residues. Here the CDR3 reads CAISEGLAGSYEQYF. The CDR3 nucleotides are TGTGCCATCAGTGAGGGACTAGCGGGGTCCTACGAGCAGTACTTC.

This clonotype was observed a handful of times. This chain joins TRBV19 and TRBJ2-7, with 7 bases fitting TRBD1. Germline values: CDR1 LNHDA, CDR2 SQIVND (reference sequence). The trim removed 6 bases at V and 5 bases at J, leaving 7 bases unmatched. The CDR3 is 13 amino acids. CDR3 bases: TGTGCCAGTAGAAACAGGGGTAACAACGAGCAGTACTTC. Amino acid sequence: CASRNRGNNEQYF.

This clonotype was counted between two and nine times. V gene TRBV6-1 combines with J gene TRBJ1-1, with 8 bases fitting TRBD1. Germline CDR1 is MNHNS and CDR2 is SASEGT. After removal of 3 bases from V and 1 base from J, the junction contained 7 bases not matched to a gene. The CDR3 sequence is 16 residues long. Written as DNA, the CDR3 is TGTGCCAGCAGTGATGTAACAGGGGGTAGGAACACTGAAGCTTTCTTT. This translates into CASSDVTGGRNTEAFF.